Each of the 21 T cell receptor beta chains below was sequenced from the same sample in a study of blood T cell repertoires in COVID-19. Profiling relied on immunoSEQ multiplex PCR, and the TCRdb table lists in-frame clones only, not all of them. The sample shows 310,000 or so clones, around 89% of them seen only once. The specimen sequenced was PBMCs or T cells enriched from blood (not recorded which). These receptors all stem from a woman in her 40s who had recovered from COVID-19.

The chain links TRBV19 to TRBJ1-1, with 8 positions matching TRBD1. The CDR3 sequence is 14 residues long. Trimming took 5 bases from V and 1 from J; bases not matched to a gene: 3. The germline V gene has CDR1 LNHDA and CDR2 SQIVND (reference sequence). CDR3 nucleotide sequence: TGTGCCAGTAGTGGACAGGGAGGGAACACTGAAGCTTTCTTT. Protein product: CASSGQGGNTEAFF. Using reference TRBV19 and TRBJ1-1 for the parts outside the CDR3, the full variable domain is DGGITQSPKYLFRKEGQNVTLSCEQNLNHDAMYWYRQDPGQGLRLIYYSQIVNDFQKGDIAEGYSVSREKKESFPLTVTSAQKNPTAFYLCASSGQGGNTEAFFGQGTRLTVV.

This rearrangement joins TRBV4-3 to TRBJ1-1; D remains unclear. The CDR3 has 17 amino acids. CDR1 and CDR2 from the germline V gene are LGHNA and YSLEER. The V and J ends lost 3 bases and 3 bases respectively, with 20 bases between them. The CDR3 DNA is TGCGCCAGCAGCCATACCCCGGGAACGGACGCGGACACTGAAGCTTTCTTT. Amino acid sequence: CASSHTPGTDADTEAFF.

The chain combines TRBV3-1 (or the pseudogene TRBV3-2) with TRBJ1-2; D is ambiguous. The V gene's germline CDR1 is LGHDT and CDR2 YNNKEL (reference sequence). CDR3 length: 12 amino acids. V was shortened by 5 bases and J by 4 bases, with 8 bases between the two germline ends. In nucleotides, the CDR3 is TGTGCCAGCAGCAACGGGATCTATGGCTACACCTTC. This gives the protein CASSNGIYGYTF.

The V and J genes are TRBV6-2 or TRBV6-3 and TRBJ2-1, with 15 bases matching TRBD2. Germline CDR1 reads MNHEY; CDR2 reads SVGEGT. CDR3 length: 16 amino acids. Unmatched junction bases numbered 2, after V lost 4 bases and J lost 4 bases. The chain's CDR3 is CASSSGTSGGYNEQFF. The CDR3 bases are TGTGCCAGCAGTTCCGGGACTAGCGGGGGGTACAATGAGCAGTTCTTC.

The chain is built from TRBV19 and TRBJ1-1; 7 nucleotides match TRBD1. Germline CDR1 LNHDA, CDR2 SQIVND (reference sequence). The CDR3 covers 13 residues. V lost 5 bases and J lost 8; bases outside the gene matches: 8. The CDR3 region has the DNA TGTGCCAGTAGTGCCCTGAGAGGGGGCGAAGCTTTCTTT. Encoded protein: CASSALRGGEAFF.

V and J are TRBV11-2 and TRBJ2-1, with TRBD1 matching 8 bases. The V gene's germline CDR1 is SGHAT and CDR2 FQNNGV. The junction had 7 bases not matched to a gene; V was cut back by 5 bases and J by 4 bases. This CDR3 is built from 15 residues. In DNA form, the CDR3 reads TGTGCCAGCAGCGGTCGGACAGGGATTTACAATGAGCAGTTCTTC. As protein: CASSGRTGIYNEQFF. The whole variable domain, filled in from reference TRBV11-2 and TRBJ2-1, reads EAGVAQSPRYKIIEKRQSVAFWCNPISGHATLYWYQQILGQGPKLLIQFQNNGVVDDSQLPKDRFSAERLKGVDSTLKIQPAKLEDSAVYLCASSGRTGIYNEQFFGPGTRLTVL.

This chain connects TRBV19 to TRBJ2-7; TRBD1 aligns across 7 bases. Germline loops: CDR1 LNHDA, CDR2 SQIVND (reference sequence). Trimming took 4 bases from V and 6 from J; bases not matched to a gene: 6. The CDR3 extends over 13 amino acids. The CDR3 nucleotides are TGTGCCAGTAGTACGACAGGGAGAGCCGAGCAGTACTTC. This gives the protein CASSTTGRAEQYF. The complete variable domain, with remaining parts taken from reference TRBV19 and TRBJ2-7, reads DGGITQSPKYLFRKEGQNVTLSCEQNLNHDAMYWYRQDPGQGLRLIYYSQIVNDFQKGDIAEGYSVSREKKESFPLTVTSAQKNPTAFYLCASSTTGRAEQYFGPGTRLTVT.

This clone has ten or more counts. The chain couples TRBV30 to TRBJ1-2; TRBD1 agrees at 7 bases. Germline V gene sequence: CDR1 GTSNPN, CDR2 SVGIG (reference sequence). V was clipped by 6 bases and J by 1 base; unmatched bases: 14. The CDR3 length is 16 residues. CDR3: CACQKRGRGINYGYTF. CDR3 in DNA: TGTGCCTGTCAGAAGCGCGGCAGGGGGATTAACTATGGCTACACCTTC.

This clone was recorded only once. The chain couples TRBV9 to TRBJ2-1; D ambiguous. Trimming removed 0 bases from V and 6 bases from J, with 10 bases in between. The CDR3 loop spans 14 amino acids. CDR1 SGDLS and CDR2 YYNGEE come from the germline V gene. The CDR3: CASSVGVSRNEQFF. The CDR3 nucleotides read TGTGCCAGCAGCGTAGGAGTTAGCCGCAATGAGCAGTTCTTC.

The chain employs TRBV4-3 and TRBJ2-2, with 7 bases that match TRBD2. The junction had 4 bases not matched to a gene; V was cut back by 0 bases and J by 3 bases. Looked up from germline, CDR1 is LGHNA and CDR2 is YSLEER. CDR3 length equals 16 residues. The CDR3 coding sequence is TGCGCCAGCAGCCAAGATTTAGCGGGTTACACCGGGGAGCTGTTTTTT. Residues: CASSQDLAGYTGELFF.

J is TRBJ2-3 and V is TRBV7-3, with 8 bases matching TRBD2. V gave up 3 bases and J gave up 6 bases; unmatched junction bases: 8. The germline gives CDR1 SGHTA, CDR2 FQGTGA. The CDR3 is 15 amino acids. The CDR3 nucleotides are TGTGCCAGCAGCTTCCTAGCGGGTCTAGGGGATACGCAGTATTTT. This translates into CASSFLAGLGDTQYF.

The genes are TRBV6-5 and TRBJ1-6; 7 bases agree with TRBD1. Trimming took 4 bases from V and 6 from J; bases not matched to a gene: 6. Germline-derived CDR1 and CDR2 are MNHEY and SVGAGI. The CDR3 runs 15 residues. The DNA for the CDR3 is TGTGCCAGCAGTTCCCGGGACAGACTTAATTCACCCCTCCACTTT. It specifies CASSSRDRLNSPLHF.

The chain links TRBV6-5 to TRBJ2-1; D is possibly TRBD1 (6 bases). V was pared by 6 bases and J by 9 bases, with 15 bases between. Germline-derived CDR1 and CDR2 are MNHEY and SVGAGI. The CDR3 sequence is 13 residues long. The CDR3, as DNA: TGTGCCAGCAGGACCCGCAGGGGAACTGAGCAGTTCTTC. This translates into CASRTRRGTEQFF.

This clone was found once. The CDR3 nucleotides are TGTGCCAGCAGCTTACCCGGGATCACAGATACGCAGTATTTT. Its protein product is CASSLPGITDTQYF. The chain has TRBV7-3 and TRBJ2-3; D is perhaps TRBD2 (5 bases). The CDR3 is 14 amino acids. V dropped 2 bases and J dropped 2 bases, with 8 bases sitting between them. Germline CDR1 SGHTA, CDR2 FQGTGA.

The chain is built from TRBV15 and TRBJ2-7, with 9 bases that match TRBD2. J was trimmed by 7 bases and V by 5 bases; bases with no gene match: 15. This CDR3 is 16 amino acids long. Per germline, CDR1 LNHNV and CDR2 YYDKDF (reference sequence). The CDR3 sequence is CATSPGGERGAEEQYF. The DNA of the CDR3 is TGTGCCACCAGCCCGGGGGGGGAGCGGGGGGCTGAGGAGCAGTACTTC. Drawing the rest from reference TRBV15 and TRBJ2-7, the complete variable domain is DAMVIQNPRYQVTQFGKPVTLSCSQTLNHNVMYWYQQKSSQAPKLLFHYYDKDFNNEADTPDNFQSRRPNTSFCFLDIRSPGLGDTAMYLCATSPGGERGAEEQYFGPGTRLTVT.

The V and J genes are TRBV11-3 and TRBJ2-1; D is ambiguous. Between the trimmed V and J ends, which lost 5 bases and 9 bases, there was a span of 17 bases. From germline, CDR1 is SGHNT and CDR2 YENEEA. This CDR3 is built from 14 residues. Here the CDR3 DNA reads TGTGCCAGCAGCCCCGGAGCGAGCTCGGGTGAGCAGTTCTTC. This encodes CASSPGASSGEQFF.

The chain links TRBV11-2 to TRBJ2-1; 8 positions agree with TRBD2. The CDR3 spans 14 residues. The ends lost 2 bases at V and 7 bases at J; junction bases unmatched: 4. From germline, CDR1 is SGHAT and CDR2 FQNNGV. This chain's CDR3 is CASSLQRERNEQFF. Here the CDR3 DNA reads TGTGCCAGCAGCTTACAGCGGGAGAGGAATGAGCAGTTCTTC.

The rearrangement links TRBV19 to TRBJ1-1; no firm D call. V was shortened by 3 bases and J by 0 bases, with 11 bases between the two germline ends. In germline, CDR1 is LNHDA, CDR2 SQIVND (reference sequence). CDR3 length equals 15 residues. The chain's CDR3 is CASSIGNTMNTEAFF. The CDR3 DNA reads TGTGCCAGTAGTATCGGGAATACGATGAACACTGAAGCTTTCTTT.

This chain links TRBV5-6 with TRBJ2-1, with a weak D call TRBD2 (6 bases). The CDR3 consists of 17 residues. Germline V gene lookup returns CDR1 SGHDT and CDR2 YYEEEE. V was clipped by 4 bases and J by 0 bases, with 17 bases between them. CDR3 sequence (DNA): TGTGCCAGCAGCGCCGGGACCGGGAGTTTCTCCTACAATGAGCAGTTCTTC. Its protein product is CASSAGTGSFSYNEQFF.

The V and J genes are TRBV2 and TRBJ2-7; 16 nucleotides match TRBD2. The V gene end was trimmed by 8 bases and the J gene end by 3 bases; junction bases not matched to a gene: 10. The CDR3 consists of 17 residues. The germline gives CDR1 SNHLY, CDR2 FYNNEI. CDR3 sequence: CASLQGTSGRDRYEQYF. The CDR3 DNA reads as TGTGCCAGCCTCCAAGGGACTAGCGGGAGGGACCGCTACGAGCAGTACTTC.

This chain joins TRBV19 and TRBJ2-1, with TRBD2 identical over 8 bases. Germline V gene data show CDR1 as LNHDA and CDR2 as SQIVND (reference sequence). This CDR3 spans 16 amino acids. V gave up 3 bases and J gave up 1 base; unmatched junction bases: 5. The CDR3 bases are TGTGCCAGTAGTATCTCAGCGGGGGTTTCCTACAATGAGCAGTTCTTC. This codes for CASSISAGVSYNEQFF.